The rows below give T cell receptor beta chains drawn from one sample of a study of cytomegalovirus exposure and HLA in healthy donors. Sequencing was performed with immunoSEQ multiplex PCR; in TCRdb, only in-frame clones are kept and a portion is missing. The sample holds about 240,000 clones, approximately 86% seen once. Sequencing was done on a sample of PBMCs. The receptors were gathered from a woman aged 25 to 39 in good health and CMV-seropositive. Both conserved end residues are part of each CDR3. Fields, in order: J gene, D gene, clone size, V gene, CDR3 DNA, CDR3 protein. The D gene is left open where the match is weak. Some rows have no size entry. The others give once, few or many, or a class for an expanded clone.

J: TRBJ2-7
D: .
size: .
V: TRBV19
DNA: TGTGCCAGTTCCGCAGCGTTGCCCTACGAGCAGTACTTC
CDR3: CASSAALPYEQYF

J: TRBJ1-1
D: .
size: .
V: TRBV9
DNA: TGTGCCAGCAGCGTAGCTTCGAACACTGAAGCTTTCTTT
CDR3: CASSVASNTEAFF

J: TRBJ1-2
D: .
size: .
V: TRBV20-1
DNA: TGCAGTGCCGATGGCTACACCTTC
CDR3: CSADGYTF

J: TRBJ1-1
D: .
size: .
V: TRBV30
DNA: TGTGCCTGGACCACGGGGTTTAACACTGAAGCTTTCTTT
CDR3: CAWTTGFNTEAFF

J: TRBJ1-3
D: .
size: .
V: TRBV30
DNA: TGTGCCTGGAGTCCTAACAGGGGAAACACCATATATTTT
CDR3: CAWSPNRGNTIYF

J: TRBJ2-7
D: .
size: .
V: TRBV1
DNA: TGCACCAGCAGCCAAGATCTGGCGGGACCTAGGGGTTCCTACGAGCAGTACTTC
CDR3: CTSSQDLAGPRGSYEQYF

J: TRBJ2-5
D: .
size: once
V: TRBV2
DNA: TGTGCCAGCAGTGCCTCCCTTTTGGGCCCGGAGACCCAGTACTTC
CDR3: CASSASLLGPETQYF

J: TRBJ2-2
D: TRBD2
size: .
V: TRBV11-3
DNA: TGTGCCAGCAGCTTAGGACTCGGACAGAAGGGACTAGCGTCCACCGGGGAGCTGTTTTTT
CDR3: CASSLGLGQKGLASTGELFF

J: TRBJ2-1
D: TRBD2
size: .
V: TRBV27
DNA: TGTGCCAGCAGTCTCACTAGCGGGAGACGGGTAGAGCAGTTCTTC
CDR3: CASSLTSGRRVEQFF

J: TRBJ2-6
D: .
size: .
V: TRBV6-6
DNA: TGTGCCAGCAGGGAACCCGGGGCTGGGGCCAACGTCCTGACTTTC
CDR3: CASREPGAGANVLTF

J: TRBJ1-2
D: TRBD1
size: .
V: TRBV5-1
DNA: TGCGCCAGCAGCCAAGGGGGGACAGCCTATGGCTACACCTTC
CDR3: CASSQGGTAYGYTF

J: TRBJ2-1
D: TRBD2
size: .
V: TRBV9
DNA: TGTGCCAGCAGCCTAGCGGGTCCCTACAATGAGCAGTTCTTC
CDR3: CASSLAGPYNEQFF

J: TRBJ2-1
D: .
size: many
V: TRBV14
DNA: TGTGCCAGCAGCCAAGATTTTCGACTAGAGGGGTCCAATGAGCAGTTCTTC
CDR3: CASSQDFRLEGSNEQFF

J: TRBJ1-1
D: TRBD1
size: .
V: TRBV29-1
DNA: TGCAGCTTCCTGACAGGGTCGAGCACTGAAGCTTTCTTT
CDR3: CSFLTGSSTEAFF

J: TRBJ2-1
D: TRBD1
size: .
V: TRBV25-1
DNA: TGTGCCAGTATCCAGGGGGCCGGTGAGCAGTTCTTC
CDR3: CASIQGAGEQFF

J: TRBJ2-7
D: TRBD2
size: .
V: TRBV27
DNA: TGTGCCTCTCAAACTATGGGGGGAGGGGTCGAGCAGTACTTC
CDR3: CASQTMGGGVEQYF

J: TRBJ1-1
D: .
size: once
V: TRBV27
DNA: TGTGCCAGCAGTTCGGGCGACAGCAACACTGAAGCTTTCTTT
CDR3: CASSSGDSNTEAFF

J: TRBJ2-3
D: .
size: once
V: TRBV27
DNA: TGTGCCAGCATTGGCCAGCGCGGTAGCGGAGATACGCAGTATTTT
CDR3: CASIGQRGSGDTQYF

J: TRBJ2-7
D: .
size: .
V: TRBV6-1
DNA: TGTGCCAGCAGTGAAGTCCGCTACGAGCAGTACTTC
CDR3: CASSEVRYEQYF

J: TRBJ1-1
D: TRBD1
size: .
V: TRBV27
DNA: TGTGCCAGCAGTTCATATAGGGACAGGAACACTGAAGCTTTCTTT
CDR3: CASSSYRDRNTEAFF

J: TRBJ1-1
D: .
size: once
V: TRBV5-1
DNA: TGCGCCAGCAGCCCGCTAACAGGGATGAACACTGAAGCTTTCTTT
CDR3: CASSPLTGMNTEAFF

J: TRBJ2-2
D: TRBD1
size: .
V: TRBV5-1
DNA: TGCGCCAGCAGCCCTTCCTACGCTACAGGGGTTGGGACCGGGGAGCTGTTTTTT
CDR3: CASSPSYATGVGTGELFF

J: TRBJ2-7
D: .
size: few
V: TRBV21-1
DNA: TGTGCCAGCCCCCACCCGGGACAGGGGTTCTACGAGCAGTACTTC
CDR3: CASPHPGQGFYEQYF

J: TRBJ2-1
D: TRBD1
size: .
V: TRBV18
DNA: TGTGCCAGCTCACCCGATGGACAGGGGTACTACAATGAGCAGTTCTTC
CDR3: CASSPDGQGYYNEQFF

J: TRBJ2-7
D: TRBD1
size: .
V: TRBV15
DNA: TGTGCCACCAGCTTATCGGGACAGGGCTCCTACGAGCAGTACTTC
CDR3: CATSLSGQGSYEQYF

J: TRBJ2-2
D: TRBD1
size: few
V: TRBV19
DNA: TGTGCCAGTAGTTATCGGACAGGGGGGGGTCCCGGGGAGCTGTTTTTT
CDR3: CASSYRTGGGPGELFF

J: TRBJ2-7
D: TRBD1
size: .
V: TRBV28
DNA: TGTGCCAGCAGTTTCGGGGACAGAGGCTCAGAGCAGTACTTC
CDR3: CASSFGDRGSEQYF

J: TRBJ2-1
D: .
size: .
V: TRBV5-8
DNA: TGTGCCAGCAGCCCTTATCAATACAGGGAGGGCAATGAGCAGTTCTTC
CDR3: CASSPYQYREGNEQFF

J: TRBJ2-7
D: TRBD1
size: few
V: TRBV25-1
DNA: TGTGCCAGCAGTATCCGACAGGGGTTCTCCTACGAGCAGTACTTC
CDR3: CASSIRQGFSYEQYF

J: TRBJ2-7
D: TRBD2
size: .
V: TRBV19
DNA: TGTGCCAGTAGTGCTAGCGGGAGTGTCGGGTGGCACGAGCAGTACTTC
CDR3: CASSASGSVGWHEQYF

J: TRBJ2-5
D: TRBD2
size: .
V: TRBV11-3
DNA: TGTGCCAGCAGCTTAGTAACTAGCGCTCAAGAGACCCAGTACTTC
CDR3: CASSLVTSAQETQYF

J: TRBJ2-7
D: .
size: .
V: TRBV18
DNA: TGTGCCAGCTCAGACTCGCCGCTTCAGTACTTC
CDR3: CASSDSPLQYF

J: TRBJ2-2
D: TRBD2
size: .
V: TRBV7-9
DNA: TGTGCCAGCAGCCCCTTTGGGGGGGATAGGACCGGGGAGCTGTTTTTT
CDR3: CASSPFGGDRTGELFF

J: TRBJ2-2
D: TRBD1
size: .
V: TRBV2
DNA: TGTGCCAGCAGTGGAATGGGACAGCGCAGCGGGGAGCTGTTTTTT
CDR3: CASSGMGQRSGELFF

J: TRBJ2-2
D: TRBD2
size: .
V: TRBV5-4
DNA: TGTGCCAGCAGCCCCGGGACTAGCGGTTACACCGGGGAGCTGTTTTTT
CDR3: CASSPGTSGYTGELFF

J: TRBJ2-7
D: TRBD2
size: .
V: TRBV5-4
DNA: TGTGCCAGCAGCCCTGGGGAGGGTCAGGAGCAGTACTTC
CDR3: CASSPGEGQEQYF

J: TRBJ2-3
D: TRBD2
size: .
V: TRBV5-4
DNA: TGTGCCAGCAGTTCCCTTAGCGGGAGCACAGGTACGCAGTATTTT
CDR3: CASSSLSGSTGTQYF

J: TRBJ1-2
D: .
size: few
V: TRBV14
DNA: TGTGCCAGCAGCCAGAGGATCCTCTACCCACTTAACTTC
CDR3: CASSQRILYPLNF

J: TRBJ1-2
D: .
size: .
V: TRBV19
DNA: TGTGCCAGTAGTCCGCCAGGGGCTGGCTACACCTTC
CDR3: CASSPPGAGYTF

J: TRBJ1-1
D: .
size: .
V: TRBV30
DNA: TGTGCCTGGAGTGACCCCGGGAGATCTCCGGCGAACACTGAAGCTTTCTTT
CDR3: CAWSDPGRSPANTEAFF

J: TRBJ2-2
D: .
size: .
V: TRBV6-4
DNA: TGTGCCAGCAGATATGAGGGGGACACCGGGGAGCTGTTTTTT
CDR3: CASRYEGDTGELFF

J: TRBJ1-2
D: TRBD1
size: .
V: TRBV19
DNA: TGTGCCAGTAGTCCTCAGGGGGCGCATGGCTACACCTTC
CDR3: CASSPQGAHGYTF

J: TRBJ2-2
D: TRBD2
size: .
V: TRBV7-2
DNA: TGTGCCAGCAGCTTACATCGGGCGGGAGCGAACACCGGGGAGCTGTTTTTT
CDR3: CASSLHRAGANTGELFF

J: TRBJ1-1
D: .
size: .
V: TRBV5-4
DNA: TGTGCCAGCAGCTTGACAGGGAGGAACACTGAAGCTTTCTTT
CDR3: CASSLTGRNTEAFF

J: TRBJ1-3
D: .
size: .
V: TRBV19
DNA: TGTGCCACCGCCGGTCTGTTCTCTGGAAACACCATATATTTT
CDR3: CATAGLFSGNTIYF

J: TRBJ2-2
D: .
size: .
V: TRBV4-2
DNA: TGTGCCAGCAGCCAAGATCCCCCAGGGGCCGGGGAGCTGTTTTTT
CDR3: CASSQDPPGAGELFF

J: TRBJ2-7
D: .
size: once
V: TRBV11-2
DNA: TGTGCCAGCAGCTTAACGGGGACTTCCTACGAGCAGTACTTC
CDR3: CASSLTGTSYEQYF

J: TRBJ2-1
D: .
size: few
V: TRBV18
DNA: TGTGCCAGCTCACCCGGGGTACCCTACAATGAGCAGTTCTTC
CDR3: CASSPGVPYNEQFF

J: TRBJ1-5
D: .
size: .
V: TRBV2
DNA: TGTGCCAGCAGAATGAGGGAAGCTAGCAATCAGCCCCAGCATTTT
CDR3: CASRMREASNQPQHF

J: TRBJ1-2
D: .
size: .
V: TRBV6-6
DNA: TGTGCCAGCAGTGGACAGAATTTTCACTATGGCTACACCTTC
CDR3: CASSGQNFHYGYTF

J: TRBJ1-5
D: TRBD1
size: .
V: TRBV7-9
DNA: TGTGCCAGCAGCTCGTGGGACAGGGAGGACAATCAGCCCCAGCATTTT
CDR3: CASSSWDREDNQPQHF

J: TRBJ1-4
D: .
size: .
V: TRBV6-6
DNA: TGTGCCAGCAGTCCGGGAACGACTAATGAAAAACTGTTTTTT
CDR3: CASSPGTTNEKLFF

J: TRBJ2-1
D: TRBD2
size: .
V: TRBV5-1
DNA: TGCGCCAGCAGCGTAGCGGGTCTATCCTACAATGAGCAGTTCTTC
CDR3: CASSVAGLSYNEQFF

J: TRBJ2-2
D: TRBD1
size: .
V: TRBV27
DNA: TGTGCCAGCAGTGTGGACAGGGGTGACACCGGGGAGCTGTTTTTT
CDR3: CASSVDRGDTGELFF

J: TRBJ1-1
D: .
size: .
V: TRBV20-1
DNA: TGCAGTGCTGCCCAGACAGTTGAAGCTTTCTTT
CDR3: CSAAQTVEAFF